The clone carrying this T cell receptor (beta chain) has ten or more counts. Antigen unknown. Regions amplified from RNA transcripts were the TCR beta CDR3 regions. The HTBI primer set served for first-round RT-PCR of the TCR CDR3. TCRdb passed the multiplex PCR reads through MiXCR, listing each CDR3 protein once. The sample lists 200,000 to 250,000 distinct CDR3 sequences, about a sixth occurring once. The data derive from a study of T cells in Graves' hyperthyroidism and ophthalmopathy. Study findings and constraints: Stable hyperthyroidism and ophthalmopathy were separated using 13 V-J signatures. Most expanded thyroid clonotypes above 0.001 also appeared in blood.

V was trimmed by 1 base and J by 4 bases, leaving 10 bases between them. Germline-derived CDR1 and CDR2 are GTSNPN and SVGIG (reference sequence). The CDR3 is 13 amino acids. Researchers defined stable Graves' hyperthyroidism as no ophthalmopathy progression within 18 months. The hyperthyroidism patients had all been newly diagnosed, and their disease duration was under 2 months. Their ages ranged from 18 to 65 years. What was sequenced was blood. This clonotype was sampled from a man aged 50-60 years with Graves' hyperthyroidism. This chain uses TRBV30 with TRBJ1-1; no firm D call. The CDR3 reads CAWSGGVITEAFF. For the CDR3, the DNA is TGTGCCTGGAGTGGCGGGGTTATCACTGAAGCTTTCTTT.